The next 27 T cell receptor beta chains were all read from a single sample in a study of blood T cell repertoires in COVID-19. Generated by immunoSEQ multiplex PCR, the TCRdb table keeps only in-frame clones and is missing some. The sample lists under 350,000 clones, about 86% occurring once. Source material: PBMCs or T cells enriched from blood (not recorded which). The receptors derive from a woman in her 40s with acute COVID-19.

V usage is TRBV19 and J usage is TRBJ1-5; D is uncertain. The CDR3 covers 17 residues. Germline V CDR1 and CDR2: LNHDA, SQIVND (reference sequence). V lost 7 bases and J lost 4, with 23 bases in between. The CDR3 here is CASKQTEGLIVNQPQHF. The CDR3 region has the DNA TGTGCCAGTAAACAGACGGAGGGTCTTATAGTTAATCAGCCCCAGCATTTT.

The V call is TRBV5-1, the J call TRBJ2-3, with D possibly being TRBD2 (6 bases). V was cut by 0 bases and J by 2 bases, with 19 bases left in between. Germline CDR1 SGHRS, CDR2 YFSETQ. This CDR3 is built from 18 residues. CDR3 in DNA: TGCGCCAGCAGCTTGGCCCCCGGGACTCGACCTCTCACAGATACGCAGTATTTT. This sequence encodes CASSLAPGTRPLTDTQYF.

The V gene is TRBV9, the J gene TRBJ2-5; tentatively, D is TRBD2 (6 bases). The CDR3 length is 17 residues. Germline V gene lookup returns CDR1 SGDLS and CDR2 YYNGEE. Between the trimmed V and J ends, which lost 0 bases and 5 bases, there was a span of 20 bases. CDR3 sequence (DNA): TGTGCCAGCAGCGTAGGCCCTCAGCTGCGGGCGGGGGAGACCCAGTACTTC. Translating it yields CASSVGPQLRAGETQYF. Drawing the rest from reference TRBV9 and TRBJ2-5, the complete variable domain is DSGVTQTPKHLITATGQRVTLRCSPRSGDLSVYWYQQSLDQGLQFLIQYYNGEERAKGNILERFSAQQFPDLHSELNLSSLELGDSALYFCASSVGPQLRAGETQYFGPGTRLLVL.

This clone occurred once. The chain carries TRBV5-6 and TRBJ2-7; the D gene is possibly TRBD2 (6 bases). This CDR3 comprises 14 residues. Per the germline V gene, CDR1 is SGHDT and CDR2 is YYEEEE. Between the trimmed V and J ends, which lost 3 bases and 7 bases, there was a span of 17 bases. The CDR3 loop reads CASSSSRDLFEQYF. The DNA for the CDR3 is TGTGCCAGCAGCTCGTCCCGGGACTTATTTGAGCAGTACTTC.

The gene calls are TRBV6-5 and TRBJ1-3; no definite D call. This CDR3 has 16 amino acids. With 2 bases removed from V and 0 bases from J, the gap between germline ends came to 11 bases. Looked up from germline, CDR1 is MNHEY and CDR2 is SVGAGI. The CDR3 DNA sequence: TGTGCCAGCAGTTACGTTTCAGGCCCCTCTGGAAACACCATATATTTT. It codes for CASSYVSGPSGNTIYF.

The CDR3 DNA follows: TGTGCCAGCAGCGTAGGGGGGACAGGGTCGAGCACAGATACGCAGTATTTT. Its protein product is CASSVGGTGSSTDTQYF. The chain has TRBV9 and TRBJ2-3, with TRBD1 identical over 9 bases. Trimming took 0 bases from V and 0 from J; bases not matched to a gene: 5. CDR3 length: 17 residues. Germline lookup yields CDR1 SGDLS and CDR2 YYNGEE.

The chain combines TRBV27 with TRBJ2-2; D is unclear. Per germline, CDR1 MNHEY and CDR2 SMNVEV (reference sequence). This CDR3 is 14 amino acids long. Trimming shortened V by 3 bases and J by 4 bases, and 9 bases separated the two germline ends. In DNA form, the CDR3 reads TGTGCCAGCAGTTTCTTTTCTACCACCGGGGAGCTGTTTTTT. It is translated as CASSFFSTTGELFF.

The CDR3 is CASSILGGRQPQHF. In DNA, the CDR3 is TGTGCCAGTAGTATTTTAGGGGGACGGCAGCCCCAGCATTTT. The chain carries TRBV19 and TRBJ1-5, with a possible D match to TRBD1 (6 bases). Per the germline V gene, CDR1 is LNHDA and CDR2 is SQIVND (reference sequence). Trimming pared 3 bases from V and 7 bases from J, leaving 13 bases between. This CDR3 is 14 amino acids long.

The chain combines TRBV5-5 with TRBJ2-7; tentatively, D is TRBD2 (6 bases). The CDR3 has 14 amino acids. Trimming removed 0 bases at V and 9 bases at J, with 16 bases between. CDR1 and CDR2 (germline): SGHKS, YYEKEE (reference sequence). The CDR3 DNA follows: TGTGCCAGCAGCTTGGAGGGTGCAGCCGGGGGGCAGTACTTC. It codes for CASSLEGAAGGQYF.

The chain links TRBV6-6 to TRBJ1-2; D is unclear. V lost 2 bases, J lost 2 bases, and 12 bases lay in between. The CDR3 is made up of 15 amino acids. Germline CDR1 and CDR2: MNHNY and SVGAGI (reference sequence). As DNA, the CDR3 is TGTGCCAGCAGTTACGTGGGAGGAGCAAACTATGGCTACACCTTC. Translating gives CASSYVGGANYGYTF.

The gene calls are TRBV5-4 and TRBJ1-6, with 7 bases aligning to TRBD1. The length of the CDR3 is 16 residues. Germline assignment: CDR1 SGHNT and CDR2 YYREEE (reference sequence). V lost 4 bases, J lost 0 bases, and 4 bases stayed unmatched. The CDR3 region is CASSRQGSSYNSPLHF. The CDR3 DNA follows: TGTGCCAGCAGCCGACAGGGTAGCTCCTATAATTCACCCCTCCACTTT.

The chain has TRBV29-1 and TRBJ1-5, with D possibly being TRBD1 (5 bases). Germline V gives CDR1 SQVTM, CDR2 ANQGSEA. The CDR3 contains 20 residues. The V end was cut by 2 bases, the J end by 1 base, with 27 bases between. CDR3 sequence: CSVERPKNRPSPGSNQPQHF. DNA of the CDR3: TGCAGCGTTGAACGCCCCAAAAACAGGCCATCCCCCGGGAGCAATCAGCCCCAGCATTTT.

This clone was seen just once. The chain has TRBV5-1 and TRBJ1-1; D is unclear. CDR1 is SGHRS, CDR2 YFSETQ, per germline. The CDR3 spans 13 residues. The V end lost 9 bases, the J end lost 2 bases, and 14 bases lay between the germline ends. The DNA of the CDR3 is TGCGCCATCGCGAGGAAATTAAACACTGAAGCTTTCTTT. Protein: CAIARKLNTEAFF.

CDR3 protein: CASSHVDSRGSTSGQPQHF. Written as DNA, the CDR3 is TGTGCCAGCAGCCATGTCGACAGCAGGGGTTCAACATCCGGTCAGCCCCAGCATTTT. The chain uses TRBV16 and TRBJ1-5; perhaps TRBD1 as D (6 bases). Per germline, CDR1 KGHSY and CDR2 FQNENV. CDR3 length: 19 residues. The V end lost 3 bases, the J end lost 6 bases, and 27 bases lay between the germline ends.

This chain joins TRBV7-9 and TRBJ1-6; D may be TRBD1 (5 bases). Germline-derived CDR1 and CDR2 are SEHNR and FQNEAQ (reference sequence). Trimming removed 1 base at V and 7 bases at J, with 8 bases between. CDR3 length: 14 amino acids. The chain's CDR3 is CASSLGGVNSPLHF. Here the CDR3 DNA reads TGTGCCAGCAGCTTAGGGGGGGTGAATTCACCCCTCCACTTT.

V is TRBV9 and J is TRBJ2-3, with D tentatively TRBD2 (5 bases). Looked up from germline, CDR1 is SGDLS and CDR2 is YYNGEE. V dropped 3 bases and J dropped 5 bases, with 22 bases sitting between them. CDR3 length: 17 residues. The CDR3 sequence is CASSAKTTPIQLDTQYF. Written as DNA, the CDR3 is TGTGCCAGCAGCGCCAAGACTACACCCATTCAGTTAGATACGCAGTATTTT.

The chain carries TRBV12-3 or TRBV12-4 and TRBJ1-4; D possibly corresponds to TRBD1 (5 bases). Trimming cost V 6 bases and J 5 bases, with 10 bases left between them. The CDR3 contains 13 residues. The CDR3 is CASRPDTNEKLFF. The CDR3, as DNA: TGTGCCAGCAGGCCGGACACGAATGAAAAACTGTTTTTT.

This chain connects TRBV28 to TRBJ1-1; weak D call: TRBD1 (6 bases). Germline V gives CDR1 MDHEN, CDR2 SYDVKM. The ends were cut back, 7 bases at V and 1 base at J, with 13 bases in the middle. The CDR3 contains 14 residues. CDR3 in DNA: TGTGCCAGCACCTCCTGGACAGAGAACACTGAAGCTTTCTTT. This gives the protein CASTSWTENTEAFF. The full variable domain, in which reference TRBV28 and TRBJ1-1 provide the parts outside the CDR3, is DVKVTQSSRYLVKRTGEKVFLECVQDMDHENMFWYRQDPGLGLRLIYFSYDVKMKEKGDIPEGYSVSREKKERFSLILESASTNQTSMYLCASTSWTENTEAFFGQGTRLTVV.

This rearrangement joins TRBV5-6 to TRBJ2-7, with 8 nucleotides matching TRBD2. This CDR3 is 16 amino acids long. V was pared by 4 bases and J by 1 base, with 10 bases of the junction left unmatched. Germline V CDR1 and CDR2: SGHDT, YYEEEE. The chain's CDR3 is CASSVSGRGVSYEQYF. The CDR3 DNA is TGTGCCAGCAGCGTCTCCGGGCGGGGGGTTTCCTACGAGCAGTACTTC.

The chain links TRBV2 to TRBJ2-7; possible D gene TRBD1, 5 bases. Trimming left V 4 bases short and J 3 bases short, with 10 bases between. From germline, CDR1 is SNHLY and CDR2 FYNNEI. This CDR3 has 13 amino acids. The chain's CDR3 is CASSVQAIYEQYF. The CDR3 nucleotides are TGTGCCAGCAGTGTACAGGCGATCTACGAGCAGTACTTC. The complete variable domain, with remaining parts taken from reference TRBV2 and TRBJ2-7, reads EPEVTQTPSHQVTQMGQEVILRCVPISNHLYFYWYRQILGQKVEFLVSFYNNEISEKSEIFDDQFSVERPDGSNFTLKIRSTKLEDSAMYFCASSVQAIYEQYFGPGTRLTVT.

V usage is TRBV12-3 or TRBV12-4 and J usage is TRBJ1-2; D is possibly TRBD1 (5 bases). Trimming left V 6 bases short and J 8 bases short, with 16 bases between. The CDR3 has 13 residues. The CDR3 spells CASSLGGSWGYTF. The CDR3 region has the DNA TGTGCCAGCAGCCTGGGGGGGTCTTGGGGCTACACCTTC.

The chain recombines TRBV5-5 with TRBJ1-6; unclear D gene. The CDR3 is 16 residues long. Between the trimmed V and J ends, which lost 5 bases and 0 bases, there was a span of 12 bases. Germline V CDR1 and CDR2: SGHKS, YYEKEE (reference sequence). DNA for the CDR3: TGTGCCAGCAGAGTTAACAGCGGCTCCTATAATTCACCCCTCCACTTT. Residues: CASRVNSGSYNSPLHF.

This clone has just one count. This chain joins TRBV3-1 (or the pseudogene TRBV3-2) and TRBJ1-5, with a tentative D call TRBD1 (5 bases). V lost 2 bases and J lost 4, with 9 bases in between. CDR1 LGHDT and CDR2 YNNKEL come from the germline V gene (reference sequence). The CDR3 length is 14 residues. The CDR3 DNA follows: TGTGCCAGCAGCCAACAGGGCCGTAATCAGCCCCAGCATTTT. It yields the protein CASSQQGRNQPQHF.

Many counts were recorded for this clone. The chain uses TRBV4-1 and TRBJ1-4, with a possible D match to TRBD1 (6 bases). The length of the CDR3 is 19 residues. CDR1 and CDR2 from the germline V gene are MGHRA and YSYEKL. With 1 base removed from V and 4 bases from J, the gap between germline ends came to 22 bases. This chain's CDR3 is CASSQGVFVRGGLNEKLFF. The CDR3 DNA reads TGCGCCAGCAGCCAAGGGGTATTCGTTCGGGGGGGCCTTAATGAAAAACTGTTTTTT.

This clone appeared once. The J gene is TRBJ1-4, the V gene TRBV6-5; 7 nucleotides line up with TRBD1. The CDR3 covers 13 residues. The germline gives CDR1 MNHEY, CDR2 SVGAGI. With 9 bases clipped from V and 4 bases from J, the junction kept 5 bases outside the gene matches. CDR3 protein: CASSTGRNEKLFF. CDR3 nucleotides: TGTGCCAGTTCGACAGGGCGTAATGAAAAACTGTTTTTT.

This clone was seen only once. The chain employs TRBV7-2 and TRBJ2-1, with 8 bases aligning to TRBD2. The germline CDR1 and CDR2 sequences are SGHTA and FQGNSA. The CDR3 is 18 residues long. V trimming: 5 bases; J trimming: 5 bases; junction bases outside the gene matches: 17. The CDR3 is CASSLKRGSGGPDNEQFF. The CDR3 nucleotides are TGTGCCAGCAGCCTAAAGAGGGGTTCGGGAGGGCCTGACAATGAGCAGTTCTTC. Full variable domain (rest looked up from reference TRBV7-2 and TRBJ2-1): GAGVSQSPSNKVTEKGKDVELRCDPISGHTALYWYRQSLGQGLEFLIYFQGNSAPDKSGLPSDRFSAERTGGSVSTLTIQRTQQEDSAVYLCASSLKRGSGGPDNEQFFGPGTRLTVL.

The chain is built from TRBV28 and TRBJ2-5; 9 positions match TRBD1. CDR1 is MDHEN, CDR2 SYDVKM, per germline. This CDR3 is built from 15 residues. Unmatched junction bases numbered 6, after V lost 2 bases and J lost 5 bases. CDR3 sequence reads: CASSLVGTGYETQYF. CDR3 DNA: TGTGCCAGCAGTTTAGTCGGGACAGGGTACGAGACCCAGTACTTC.